A selection of T cell receptor beta chains follows, all from one sample in a study of molecular identifiers for immune sequencing clone quantification. TCRdb processed the PCR reads anew with MiXCR; each CDR3 protein has one entry. Among around 470,000 distinct CDR3 sequences listed, about 22% were seen once. Sequencing was performed on naive CD8+ T cells from blood, with Jurkat cell RNA spiked in. The receptor source for this set is a human donor in good health. Some libraries in this study had Jurkat cell RNA spiked in. Both conserved end residues are part of each CDR3. A D gene is named only where the DNA matches it firmly. Expanded clones get a size class; other rows say once, few or many, or leave the size out.

TRBJ2-7 many TRBV7-3 . TGTGCCAGCAGCTCCGGAAGGGGCTACGAGCAGTACTTC CASSSGRGYEQYF
TRBJ2-7 few TRBV6-2/TRBV6-3 TRBD1 TGTGCCAGCAGTTACCGATGGACAGGGTTGGGCATGGATGGCGAGCAGTACTTC CASSYRWTGLGMDGEQYF
TRBJ2-2 . TRBV5-4 . TGTGCCAGCAGCGAGGCCCCTTCTAGCAACCCCGGGGAGCTGTTTTTT CASSEAPSSNPGELFF
TRBJ1-1 many TRBV6-6 . TGTGCCAGCAGTTACTGGAGGGGATTCAGGTCGGACACTGAAGCTTTCTTT CASSYWRGFRSDTEAFF
TRBJ2-5 many TRBV12-3/TRBV12-4 . TGTGCCAGCAGTTCGGGAGCCGGGACTCCATCCTTC CASSSGAGTPSF
TRBJ2-7 few TRBV5-1 . TGCGCCAGCAGCAGCGGACAGACCCCCCCCTACGAGCAGTACTTC CASSSGQTPPYEQYF
TRBJ2-7 many TRBV28 . TGTGCCACCGCGACAGCCTACTCCTACGAGCAGTACTTC CATATAYSYEQYF
TRBJ1-1 . TRBV11-3 . TGTGCCAGCAGCTTAGGCACGACAGGAGCTTTCTTT CASSLGTTGAFF
TRBJ2-7 . TRBV27 . TGTGCCAGTCAAGACGGACAAAACTACGAGCAGTACTTC CASQDGQNYEQYF
TRBJ2-2 . TRBV7-8 TRBD2 TGTGCCAGCAGCCCGAGGGTAGCGGGCGAGGAGCTGTTTTTT CASSPRVAGEELFF
TRBJ2-1 . TRBV6-2/TRBV6-3 . TGTGCCAGCAGTCCCGGGGGTTCCTACAATGAGCAGTGCTTC CASSPGGSYNEQCF
TRBJ2-3 few TRBV28 . TGTGCCAGCAGTAGGGGACTCGCAGATACGCAGTATTTT CASSRGLADTQYF
TRBJ1-2 many TRBV2 TRBD1 TGTGCCAGCAGACCCGGGACAGGCAACTATGGCTACACCTTC CASRPGTGNYGYTF
TRBJ2-1 few TRBV7-9 . TGTGCCAGCAGCTCCTCCACATCCCTGAGAAATGAGCAGTTCTTC CASSSSTSLRNEQFF
TRBJ2-7 many TRBV19 TRBD1 TGTGCCAGTAGTATGGGGACAGGGTATACCTACGAGCAGTACTTC CASSMGTGYTYEQYF
TRBJ1-1 many TRBV7-9 . TGTGCCAGCACCCTCCCAAACTCTGAAGCTTTCTTT CASTLPNSEAFF
TRBJ2-3 many TRBV20-1 TRBD2 TGCAGTGCTAGAGATTCGGTGCGGGAGGGCGGCACAGATACGCAGTATTTT CSARDSVREGGTDTQYF
TRBJ2-1 many TRBV25-1 . TGTGCCAGCAGTGTCCAGCGCTACAATGAGCAGTTCTTC CASSVQRYNEQFF
TRBJ1-1 . TRBV7-6 . TGTGCCAGCAGCTCAGGGATGGACACTGAAGCTTTCTTT CASSSGMDTEAFF
TRBJ2-1 few TRBV4-1 . TGCGCCAGCAGCCAAGTTGCTGTCGTGGTAGCGGACAATGAGCAGTTCTTC CASSQVAVVVADNEQFF
TRBJ2-1 . TRBV11-2 . TGTGCCAGCAGCTTAGCTACAGTCCAAAATGAGCAGTTCTTC CASSLATVQNEQFF
TRBJ2-2 many TRBV4-3 . TGCGCCAGCAGCCAAGAGGGATGGAGCACCGGGGAGCTGTTTTTT CASSQEGWSTGELFF
TRBJ2-7 . TRBV25-1 . TGTGCCAGCAGTGAATGGGTTGATGGGGGTCGCGAGCAGTACTTC CASSEWVDGGREQYF
TRBJ1-5 many TRBV19 TRBD1 TGTGCCAGTAGTCTTGGACAGGGGGGGAATCAGCCCCAGCATTTT CASSLGQGGNQPQHF
TRBJ2-2 few TRBV19 TRBD2 TGTGCCAGTATAATCGCTAGCGGGAGCACCGGGGAGCTGTTTTTT CASIIASGSTGELFF
TRBJ1-1 many TRBV19 . TGTGCCAGTAGTATAGCGTTGGGGGTCGCGACTGAAGCTTTCTTT CASSIALGVATEAFF
TRBJ2-3 . TRBV19 TRBD1 TGTGCCAGTAGTATGAGAGGGGGCGGAGATACGCAGTATTTT CASSMRGGGDTQYF
TRBJ2-3 many TRBV7-2 TRBD2 TGTGCCAGCAGTACAACGACCGAAGCGGGGGCTACCCCTAGCACAGATACGCAGTATTTT CASSTTTEAGATPSTDTQYF
TRBJ2-7 . TRBV4-3 . TGCGCCAGCAGCCAAGACCAGGGGTTTTCCTACGAGCAGTACTTC CASSQDQGFSYEQYF
TRBJ1-1 many TRBV6-2/TRBV6-3 . TGTGCCAGCACCTCAGCCATAGTAGGAACTGAAGCTTTCTTT CASTSAIVGTEAFF
TRBJ2-7 . TRBV2 . TGTGCCAGCAGTACCGGGACGGGGAGCTCCTACGAGCAGTACTTC CASSTGTGSSYEQYF
TRBJ1-6 few TRBV27 TRBD1 TGTGCCAGCAGCCGACAGGGAATTTCACCCCTCCACTTT CASSRQGISPLHF
TRBJ2-1 few TRBV12-5 . TGTGCTAGTTCTTCGAACCCGGGCAGGGTCTTCTACAATGAGCAGTTCTTC CASSSNPGRVFYNEQFF
TRBJ2-1 many TRBV24-1 . TGTGCCGTAGACGACGGGTTCGGCGACAATGAGCAGTTCTTC CAVDDGFGDNEQFF
TRBJ1-3 few TRBV2 . TGTGCCAGCAGTGAATTGGGGCCGGGAAACACCATATATTTT CASSELGPGNTIYF
TRBJ2-1 many TRBV4-3 . TGCGCCAGCAGCCAAGATCCCGCACAGTCCTCCTACAATGAGCAGTTCTTC CASSQDPAQSSYNEQFF
TRBJ2-3 . TRBV3-1 . TGTGCCAGCAGCCAAACCAGAGGTGTTCCCGATACGCAGTATTTT CASSQTRGVPDTQYF
TRBJ2-7 few TRBV7-2 TRBD1 TGTGCCAGCAGCGCCCACCCGGGACAGGGGGCTTACGAGCAGTACTTC CASSAHPGQGAYEQYF
TRBJ2-2 few TRBV9 . TGTGCCAGCAGTCCAGATAAACACACCGGGGAGCTGTTTTTT CASSPDKHTGELFF
TRBJ2-7 . TRBV5-1 . TGCGCCAGCAGCCCCTTACAGGACCCCTACGAGCAGTACTTC CASSPLQDPYEQYF
TRBJ1-1 many TRBV29-1 . TGCAGCGTTGGATATGACACTGAAGCTTTCTTT CSVGYDTEAFF
TRBJ2-3 many TRBV20-1 TRBD2 TGCAGTGCTAGGGGACTAGCGGGGGCATTATTTCTGGATACGCAGTATTTT CSARGLAGALFLDTQYF
TRBJ1-2 many TRBV4-3 TRBD1 TGCGCCAGCAGCCAAGAAGTGGCAGGGGGGGACTGGTATGGCTACACCTTC CASSQEVAGGDWYGYTF
TRBJ2-5 . TRBV6-2/TRBV6-3 TRBD2 TGTGCCAGCAGTCCGACTAGCGGGAGCGGCGAGACCCAGTACTTC CASSPTSGSGETQYF
TRBJ1-2 few TRBV7-9 . TGTGCCAGCAGCTTTTCCCCCGGGGGCGCGAGAGGCTACACCTTC CASSFSPGGARGYTF
TRBJ1-1 . TRBV7-2 . TGTGCCAGCAGTTCCCGGAGCCTATGGGCCATGAACACTGGAGCTTTCTTT CASSSRSLWAMNTGAFF
TRBJ2-7 few TRBV12-3/TRBV12-4 . TGTGCCAGCTGGGGGGGCGCGGCCTCTGACGAGCAGTACTTC CASWGGAASDEQYF
TRBJ2-5 . TRBV2 TRBD2 TGTGCCAGCAGTGATAGGACTAGCGGGGACCAAGAGACCCAGTACTTC CASSDRTSGDQETQYF
TRBJ2-6 . TRBV19 . TGTGCCAGTGGGCGGTGGCACTCTGGGGCCAACGTCCTGACTTTC CASGRWHSGANVLTF
TRBJ2-1 few TRBV15 . TGTGCCACCAGCAGAGATTTAGGGTACAATGAGCAGTTCTTC CATSRDLGYNEQFF
TRBJ2-6 few TRBV3-1 . TGTGCCAGCAGCCAAGATTCTGTTGGGGGTGGCTCTGGGGCCAACGTCCTGACTTTC CASSQDSVGGGSGANVLTF
TRBJ1-4 . TRBV5-8 . TGTGCCAGCAGCTCAGGCCCCGGGGGGTACGGTGAAAAACTGTTTTTT CASSSGPGGYGEKLFF
TRBJ2-7 many TRBV27 . TGTGCCAGCGGGGAAGTCGGGGTGTCCGAGCAGTACTTC CASGEVGVSEQYF
TRBJ1-1 . TRBV20-1 . TGCAGTGCTTGGGGACACTGGGGGGACACTGAAGCTTTCTTT CSAWGHWGDTEAFF
TRBJ2-6 many TRBV5-4 . TGTGCCAGCAGCTTCGGAGGGGACGGGGCCAACGTCCTGACTTTC CASSFGGDGANVLTF
TRBJ2-3 . TRBV3-1 TRBD2 TGTGCCAGCACCCCCAAGCGGGGGGTTACAGATACGCAGTATTTT CASTPKRGVTDTQYF